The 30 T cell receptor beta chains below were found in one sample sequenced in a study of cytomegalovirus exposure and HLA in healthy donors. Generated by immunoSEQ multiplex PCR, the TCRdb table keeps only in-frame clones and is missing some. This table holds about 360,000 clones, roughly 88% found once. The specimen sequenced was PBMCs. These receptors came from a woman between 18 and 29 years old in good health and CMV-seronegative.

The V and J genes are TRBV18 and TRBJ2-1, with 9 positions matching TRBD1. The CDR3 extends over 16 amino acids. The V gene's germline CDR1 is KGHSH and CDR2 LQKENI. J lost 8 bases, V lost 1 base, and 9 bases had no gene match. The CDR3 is CASSPLRQGVSDEQFF. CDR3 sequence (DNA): TGTGCCAGCTCACCACTCCGACAGGGGGTTTCGGATGAGCAGTTCTTC.

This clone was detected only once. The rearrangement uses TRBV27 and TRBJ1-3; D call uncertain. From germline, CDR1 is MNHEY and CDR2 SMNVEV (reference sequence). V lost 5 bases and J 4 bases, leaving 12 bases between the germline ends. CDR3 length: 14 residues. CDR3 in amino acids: CASSRSGYGNTIYF. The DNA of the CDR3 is TGTGCCAGCAGTCGATCAGGATACGGAAACACCATATATTTT.

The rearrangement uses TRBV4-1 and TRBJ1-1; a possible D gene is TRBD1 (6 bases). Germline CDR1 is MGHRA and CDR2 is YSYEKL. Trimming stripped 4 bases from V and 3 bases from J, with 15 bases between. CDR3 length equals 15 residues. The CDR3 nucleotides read TGCGCCAGCAGCCCTGAGGACAGCCAGTACACTGAAGCTTTCTTT. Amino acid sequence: CASSPEDSQYTEAFF.

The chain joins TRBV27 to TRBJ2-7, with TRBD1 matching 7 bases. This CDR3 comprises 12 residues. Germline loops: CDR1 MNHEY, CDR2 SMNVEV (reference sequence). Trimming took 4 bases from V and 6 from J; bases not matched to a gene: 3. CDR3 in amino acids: CASSYTGAEQYF. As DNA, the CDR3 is TGTGCCAGCAGTTACACAGGGGCCGAGCAGTACTTC.

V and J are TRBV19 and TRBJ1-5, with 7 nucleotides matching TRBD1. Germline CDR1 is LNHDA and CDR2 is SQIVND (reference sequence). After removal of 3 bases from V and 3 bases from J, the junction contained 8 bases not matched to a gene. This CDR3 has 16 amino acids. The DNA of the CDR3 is TGTGCCAGTAGTATCGCCCAGGGACAGCTCAATCAGCCCCAGCATTTT. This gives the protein CASSIAQGQLNQPQHF.

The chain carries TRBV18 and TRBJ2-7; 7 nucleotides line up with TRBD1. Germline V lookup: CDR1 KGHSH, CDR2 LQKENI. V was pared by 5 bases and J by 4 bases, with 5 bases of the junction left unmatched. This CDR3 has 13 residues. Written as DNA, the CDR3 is TGTGCCAGCTCAATCGGACAGGTATACGAGCAGTACTTC. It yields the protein CASSIGQVYEQYF.

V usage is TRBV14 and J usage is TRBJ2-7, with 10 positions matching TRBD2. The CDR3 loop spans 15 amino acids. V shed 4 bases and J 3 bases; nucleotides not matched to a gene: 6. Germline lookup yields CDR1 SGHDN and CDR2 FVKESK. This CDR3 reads CASSPRLAGIYEQYF. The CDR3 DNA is TGTGCCAGCAGCCCCCGACTAGCGGGTATCTACGAGCAGTACTTC.

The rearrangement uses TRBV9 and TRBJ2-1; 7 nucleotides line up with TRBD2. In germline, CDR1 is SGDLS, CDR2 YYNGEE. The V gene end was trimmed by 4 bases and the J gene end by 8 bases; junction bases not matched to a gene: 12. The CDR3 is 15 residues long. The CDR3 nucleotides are TGTGCCAGCAGCCCAGGAAGGACTAGTCCCGATGAGCAGTTCTTC. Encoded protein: CASSPGRTSPDEQFF.

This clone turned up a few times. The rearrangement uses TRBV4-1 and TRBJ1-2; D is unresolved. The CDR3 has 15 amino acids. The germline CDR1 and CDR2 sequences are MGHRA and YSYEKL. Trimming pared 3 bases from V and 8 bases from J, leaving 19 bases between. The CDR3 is CASSHVDQVPGGYTF. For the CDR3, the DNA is TGCGCCAGCAGCCACGTCGACCAGGTCCCGGGGGGCTACACCTTC.

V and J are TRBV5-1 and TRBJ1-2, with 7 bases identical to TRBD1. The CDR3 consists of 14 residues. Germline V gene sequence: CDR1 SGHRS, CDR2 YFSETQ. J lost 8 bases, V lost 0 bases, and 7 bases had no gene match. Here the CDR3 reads CASSLDARGSGYTF. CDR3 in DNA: TGCGCCAGCAGCTTGGATGCCAGGGGGAGCGGCTACACCTTC.

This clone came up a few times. DNA of the CDR3: TGCGCCAGCAGCCGGACAGGGGGAAAAAACGAGCAGTACTTC. Translating it yields CASSRTGGKNEQYF. The rearrangement uses TRBV10-1 and TRBJ2-7, with TRBD1 identical over 10 bases. The CDR3 runs to 14 residues. J lost 5 bases, V lost 6 bases, and 7 bases had no gene match. CDR1 is WNHNN, CDR2 SYGVQD, per germline (reference sequence).

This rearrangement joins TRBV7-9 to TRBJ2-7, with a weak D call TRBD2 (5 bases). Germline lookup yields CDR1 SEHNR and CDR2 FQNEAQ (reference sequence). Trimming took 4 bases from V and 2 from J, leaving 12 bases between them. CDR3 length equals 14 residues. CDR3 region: CASSYGAEAYEQYF. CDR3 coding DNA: TGTGCCAGCAGCTACGGTGCGGAGGCCTACGAGCAGTACTTC.

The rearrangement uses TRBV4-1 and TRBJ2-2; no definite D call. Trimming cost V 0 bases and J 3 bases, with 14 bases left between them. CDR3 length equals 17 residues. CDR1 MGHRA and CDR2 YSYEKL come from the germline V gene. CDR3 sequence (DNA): TGCGCCAGCAGCCAAGATGCTACAGATGCCCACACCGGGGAGCTGTTTTTT. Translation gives CASSQDATDAHTGELFF.

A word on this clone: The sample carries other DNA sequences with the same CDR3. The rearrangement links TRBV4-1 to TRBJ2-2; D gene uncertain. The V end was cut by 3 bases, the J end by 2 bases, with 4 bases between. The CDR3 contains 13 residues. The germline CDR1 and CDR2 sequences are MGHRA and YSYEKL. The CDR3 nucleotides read TGCGCCAGCAGCCAGAGAAACACCGGGGAGCTGTTTTTT. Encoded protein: CASSQRNTGELFF.

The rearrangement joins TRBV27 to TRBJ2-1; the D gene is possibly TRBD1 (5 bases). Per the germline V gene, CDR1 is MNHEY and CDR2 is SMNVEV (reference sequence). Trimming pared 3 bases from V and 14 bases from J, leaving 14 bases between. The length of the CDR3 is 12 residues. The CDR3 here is CASSLSRDQEFF. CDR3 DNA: TGTGCCAGCAGTTTGTCCAGGGATCAAGAGTTCTTC.

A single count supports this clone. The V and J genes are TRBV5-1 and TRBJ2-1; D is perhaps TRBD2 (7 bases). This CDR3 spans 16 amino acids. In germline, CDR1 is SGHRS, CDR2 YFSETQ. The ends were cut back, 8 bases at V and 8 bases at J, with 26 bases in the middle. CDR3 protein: CASVGVKGGGHDEQFF. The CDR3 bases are TGCGCCAGTGTAGGCGTTAAAGGGGGAGGGCATGATGAGCAGTTCTTC. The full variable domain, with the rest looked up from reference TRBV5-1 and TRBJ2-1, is KAGVTQTPRYLIKTRGQQVTLSCSPISGHRSVSWYQQTPGQGLQFLFEYFSETQRNKGNFPGRFSGRQFSNSRSEMNVSTLELGDSALYLCASVGVKGGGHDEQFFGPGTRLTVL.

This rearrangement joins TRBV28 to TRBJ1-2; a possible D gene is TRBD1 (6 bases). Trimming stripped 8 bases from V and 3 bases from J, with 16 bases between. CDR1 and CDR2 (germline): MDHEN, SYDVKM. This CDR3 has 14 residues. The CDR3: CASGRLDSYYGYTF. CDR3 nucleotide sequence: TGTGCCAGCGGCCGGTTGGACAGCTACTATGGCTACACCTTC.

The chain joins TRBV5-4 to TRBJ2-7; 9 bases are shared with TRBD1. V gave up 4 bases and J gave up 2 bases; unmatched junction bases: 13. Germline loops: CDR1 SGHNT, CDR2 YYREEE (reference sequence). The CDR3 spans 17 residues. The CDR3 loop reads CASSGLTGTGIPYEQYF. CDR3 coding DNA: TGTGCCAGCAGCGGCTTGACCGGGACAGGGATCCCCTACGAGCAGTACTTC.

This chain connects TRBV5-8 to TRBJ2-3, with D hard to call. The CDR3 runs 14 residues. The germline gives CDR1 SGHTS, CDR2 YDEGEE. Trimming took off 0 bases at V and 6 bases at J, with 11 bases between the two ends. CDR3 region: CASSLASQRDTQYF. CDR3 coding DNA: TGTGCCAGCAGCTTGGCCAGCCAGAGGGATACGCAGTATTTT.

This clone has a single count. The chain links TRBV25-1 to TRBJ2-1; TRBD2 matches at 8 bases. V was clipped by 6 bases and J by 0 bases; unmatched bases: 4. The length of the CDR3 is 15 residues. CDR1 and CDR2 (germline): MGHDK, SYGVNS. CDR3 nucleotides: TGTGCCAGCAGCGTAGCGGGGCCCTCCTACAATGAGCAGTTCTTC. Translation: CASSVAGPSYNEQFF.

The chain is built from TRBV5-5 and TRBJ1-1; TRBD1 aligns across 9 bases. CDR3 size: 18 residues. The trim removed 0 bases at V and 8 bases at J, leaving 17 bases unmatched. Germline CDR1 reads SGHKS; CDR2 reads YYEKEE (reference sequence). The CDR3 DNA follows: TGTGCCAGCAGCTTGGAAGGGACAGGGACGCGCGGCCTTCGAGAAGCTTTCTTT. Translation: CASSLEGTGTRGLREAFF.

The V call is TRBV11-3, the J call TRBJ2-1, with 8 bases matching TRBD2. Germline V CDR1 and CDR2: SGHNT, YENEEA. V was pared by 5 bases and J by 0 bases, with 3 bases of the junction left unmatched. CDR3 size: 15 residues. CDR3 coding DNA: TGTGCCAGCAGCCCAAGCGGGGGCTCCTACAATGAGCAGTTCTTC. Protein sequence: CASSPSGGSYNEQFF.

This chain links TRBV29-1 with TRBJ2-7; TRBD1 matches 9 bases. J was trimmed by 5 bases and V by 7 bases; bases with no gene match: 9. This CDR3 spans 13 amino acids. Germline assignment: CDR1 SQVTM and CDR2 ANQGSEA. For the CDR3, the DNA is TGCAGCGCGGTGGGACAGGGAAGTCACGAGCAGTACTTC. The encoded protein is CSAVGQGSHEQYF.

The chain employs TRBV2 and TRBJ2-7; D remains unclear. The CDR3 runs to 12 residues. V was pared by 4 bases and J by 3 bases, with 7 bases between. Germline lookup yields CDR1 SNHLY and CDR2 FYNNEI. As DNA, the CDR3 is TGTGCCAGCAGTGGGTCAGACTACGAGCAGTACTTC. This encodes CASSGSDYEQYF.

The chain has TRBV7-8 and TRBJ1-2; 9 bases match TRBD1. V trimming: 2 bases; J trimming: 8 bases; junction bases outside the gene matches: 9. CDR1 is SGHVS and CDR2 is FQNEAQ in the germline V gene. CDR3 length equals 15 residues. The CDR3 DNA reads TGTGCCAGCAGCTTATACCCGGGACAGGGCGACGGCTACACCTTC. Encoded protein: CASSLYPGQGDGYTF.

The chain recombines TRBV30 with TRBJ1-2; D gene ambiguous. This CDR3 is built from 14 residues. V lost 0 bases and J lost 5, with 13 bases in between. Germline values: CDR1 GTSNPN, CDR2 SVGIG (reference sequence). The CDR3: CAWSVRTVLYGYTF. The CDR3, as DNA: TGTGCCTGGAGTGTACGAACAGTCCTATATGGCTACACCTTC.

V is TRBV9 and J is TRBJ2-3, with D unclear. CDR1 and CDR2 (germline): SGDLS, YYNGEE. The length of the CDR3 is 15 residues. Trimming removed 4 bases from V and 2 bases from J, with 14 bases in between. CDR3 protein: CASSRMAVPTDTQYF. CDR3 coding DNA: TGTGCCAGCAGCAGAATGGCAGTCCCCACAGATACGCAGTATTTT. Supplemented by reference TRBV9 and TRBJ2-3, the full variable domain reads DSGVTQTPKHLITATGQRVTLRCSPRSGDLSVYWYQQSLDQGLQFLIQYYNGEERAKGNILERFSAQQFPDLHSELNLSSLELGDSALYFCASSRMAVPTDTQYFGPGTRLTVL.

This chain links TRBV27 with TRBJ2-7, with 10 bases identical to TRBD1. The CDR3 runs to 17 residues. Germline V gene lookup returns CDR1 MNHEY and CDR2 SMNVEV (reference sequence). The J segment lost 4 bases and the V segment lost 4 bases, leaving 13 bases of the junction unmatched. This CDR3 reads CASSSLPLGQGLYEQYF. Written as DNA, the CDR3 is TGTGCCAGCAGTTCCCTGCCGTTGGGACAGGGGTTATACGAGCAGTACTTC.

CDR3: CASSVSTSGGQETQYF. CDR3 nucleotide sequence: TGTGCCAGCAGCGTTTCTACTAGCGGGGGACAAGAGACCCAGTACTTC. This chain connects TRBV9 to TRBJ2-5, with 11 bases matching TRBD2. V gave up 2 bases and J gave up 2 bases; unmatched junction bases: 5. This CDR3 is 16 amino acids long. From germline, CDR1 is SGDLS and CDR2 YYNGEE.

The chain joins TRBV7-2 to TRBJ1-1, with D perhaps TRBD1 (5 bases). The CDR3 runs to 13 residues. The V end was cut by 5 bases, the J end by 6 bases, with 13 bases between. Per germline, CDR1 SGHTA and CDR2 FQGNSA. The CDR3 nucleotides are TGTGCCAGCAGCCCGGTTGTCAGGGCTGAAGCTTTCTTT. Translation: CASSPVVRAEAFF.